Listed below are T cell receptor beta chains from one sample, sequenced in a study of T cell responses to AZD1222 COVID-19 vaccine. Some clones are missing from TCRdb's copy, which holds only in-frame ones; the method was immunoSEQ multiplex PCR. Of under 35,000 clones in the sample, roughly 90% were seen once. Specimen: peripheral blood, collected 28 days after the second AZD1222 dose. The receptor set was obtained from an adult who received the AZD1222 COVID-19 vaccine. The CDR3 runs from the conserved cysteine through the conserved F or W. D genes are given only for firm matches. Only some rows state a clone size, as once, few, many or a class for expanded clones.

j_call d_call clone_size v_call cdr3_nt cdr3_aa
TRBJ2-3 . . TRBV7-2 TGTGCCAGCAGCCCCCTGACCACAGATACGCAGTATTTT CASSPLTTDTQYF
TRBJ1-2 TRBD1 . TRBV3-1/TRBV3-2 TGTGCCAGCAGCCAATCGGGGACAGGGTCCAGCTATGGCTACACCTTC CASSQSGTGSSYGYTF
TRBJ1-5 TRBD1 . TRBV9 TGTGCCAGCAGCGGGGACAGGCCTTTCCAGCCCCAGCATTTT CASSGDRPFQPQHF
TRBJ2-1 TRBD1 . TRBV7-2 TGTGCCAGCAGCACGCAGGGGGCTTTCTCGAGTGAGCAGTTCTTC CASSTQGAFSSEQFF
TRBJ2-7 TRBD1 . TRBV5-1 TGCGCCAGCAGCTTCGGGACAGGGTCTTACGAGCAGTACTTC CASSFGTGSYEQYF
TRBJ1-4 TRBD1 . TRBV15 TGTGCCACCAGCACAAGGGACAGGGGATATAATGAAAAACTGTTTTTT CATSTRDRGYNEKLFF
TRBJ1-1 . . TRBV4-2 TGTGCCAGCAGCCAAAACAAACAGATTAAGAACACTGAAGCTTTCTTT CASSQNKQIKNTEAFF
TRBJ2-3 . . TRBV7-9 TGTGCCAGCAGCTCAACAGGTCCAGATACGCAGTATTTT CASSSTGPDTQYF
TRBJ2-1 TRBD2 . TRBV7-2 TGTGCCAGCAGCCCCGGCGGTAGCGGGAGATACAATGAGCAGTTCTTC CASSPGGSGRYNEQFF
TRBJ1-2 . . TRBV28 TGTGCCAGCAGTTCCCCCGCCGATAAACTCACAGTTTATGGCTACACCTTC CASSSPADKLTVYGYTF
TRBJ2-3 . . TRBV19 TGTGCCAGTAGTATTCCCGGGGGGCCAGCCACAGATACGCAGTATTTT CASSIPGGPATDTQYF
TRBJ1-3 . . TRBV5-1 TGCGCCAGCAGCACCGCAGGGGGAAACACCATATATTTT CASSTAGGNTIYF
TRBJ1-2 . . TRBV6-2/TRBV6-3 TGTGCCAGCAGTGGAGGCCAGGGCTATGGCTACACCTTC CASSGGQGYGYTF
TRBJ2-7 . . TRBV5-6 TGTGCCAGCAGCTTGAGGAAAGGGGGACCGTCCCTGCGGGAGCAGTACTTC CASSLRKGGPSLREQYF
TRBJ1-1 . . TRBV11-3 TGTGCCAGCAGCTTAGATCACCGGGCGAACACTGAAGCTTTCTTT CASSLDHRANTEAFF
TRBJ1-1 TRBD1 . TRBV27 TGTGCCAGCAGTTTATATATATGGGACAGGGGCCCTGAAGCTTTCTTT CASSLYIWDRGPEAFF
TRBJ1-5 . . TRBV5-1 TGCGCCAGCAGCTTGCGGTACCCCCCGGGGAGCAATCAGCCCCAGCATTTT CASSLRYPPGSNQPQHF
TRBJ1-5 TRBD1 . TRBV6-5 TGTGCCAGCAGTTCTAGGACAGGGGGCAGAAAACAGCCCCAGCATTTT CASSSRTGGRKQPQHF
TRBJ2-3 . . TRBV3-1/TRBV3-2 TGTGCCAGCAGCCAAGCAGTTACAACTCGCACAGATACGCAGTATTTT CASSQAVTTRTDTQYF
TRBJ2-1 . large TRBV7-3 TGTGCCAGCAGCGCCACAGGGAATCCGGGGGTGAATGAGCAGTTCTTC CASSATGNPGVNEQFF
TRBJ2-5 . . TRBV7-2 TGTGCCAGCAGCCGACAGATCCAAGAGACCCAGTACTTC CASSRQIQETQYF
TRBJ2-3 . . TRBV6-5 TGTGCCAGCAGTTCGGGAAATACGCAGTATTTT CASSSGNTQYF
TRBJ2-5 . . TRBV6-2/TRBV6-3 TGTGCCAGCAGTTTCCTACAGGGTGGCGGGGAGACCCAGTACTTC CASSFLQGGGETQYF
TRBJ1-5 . once TRBV24-1 TGTGCCACCTACGGGTCCATTCCAAAAGATGGCAATCAGCCCCAGCATTTT CATYGSIPKDGNQPQHF
TRBJ1-5 . . TRBV2 TGTGCCAGCAGTGAAGTCGGGGGAGGTAGCAATCAGCCCCAGCATTTT CASSEVGGGSNQPQHF
TRBJ2-1 TRBD2 . TRBV7-3 TGTGCCAGCAGCGTAAACGGACTAGCGGGGACCTACAATGAGCAGTTCTTC CASSVNGLAGTYNEQFF
TRBJ2-3 . . TRBV11-1 TGTGCCAGCAGATTGGGCGGGGGCACAGATACGCAGTATTTT CASRLGGGTDTQYF
TRBJ2-3 TRBD1 . TRBV6-2/TRBV6-3 TGTGCCAGCAGTTTTCCCACGGGACAGGGCGCCCTCGGCACAGATACGCAGTATTTT CASSFPTGQGALGTDTQYF
TRBJ2-2 . . TRBV18 TGTGCCAGCTCACCACCGAACTCGAACACCGGGGAGCTGTTTTTT CASSPPNSNTGELFF
TRBJ1-3 . . TRBV7-8 TGTGCCAGCACCATGGGGGGGGCGCGTGGAAACACCATATATTTT CASTMGGARGNTIYF
TRBJ1-1 . . TRBV24-1 TGTGCCACCCGGCAGGGCTTGAACACTGAAGCTTTCTTT CATRQGLNTEAFF